This TCR beta chain comes out of a study of blood T cell repertoires in COVID-19. Overall study context: Acute and convalescent COVID-19 samples came from the United States, Italy and Spain. T cells, B-cell-depleted T cells, or PBMCs provided the cDNA or gDNA that served as material.

Per the study methods: Amplification from reference gene primers served as the basis for estimated nucleated cell counts. The repertoire was sequenced with immunoSEQ multiplex PCR; TCRdb's copy has only in-frame clones and lacks some. V and J calls plus clone size are reproduced from that table; the DNA served to infer D and trimming. The table has more than 60,000 clones, 75% to 90% seen once. The receptor was derived from a man aged 60-69 years with active or convalescent COVID-19. The sequencing sample was made of peripheral blood.

The CDR3 nucleotides are TGTGCCGTCACAGAGGGATACCGTTACAATGAGCAGTTCTTC. This gives the protein CAVTEGYRYNEQFF. The gene calls are TRBV6-5 and TRBJ2-1, with D tentatively TRBD2 (5 bases). The germline V and J ends were trimmed by 11 bases and 4 bases, with 18 bases remaining between them. Germline-derived CDR1 and CDR2 are MNHEY and SVGAGI. The CDR3 covers 14 residues.